These 24 T cell receptor beta chains originate from one sample sequenced in a study of human T cells and chemical hapten exposure. TCRdb recomputed calls from the RACE reads with MiXCR, one row per CDR3 protein. Counted here are approximately 80,000 distinct CDR3 sequences, roughly 10% occurring once; the ten biggest clones make up about 4%. Sample time point: patch test 1, 2 weeks after DPC sensitization. As for treatment: therapeutic diphenylcyclopropenone sensitization with weekly scalp DPC. The sample in question was whole blood, obtained in connection with sensitization to the hapten diphenylcyclopropenone (DPC). The receptors were sampled from a woman aged 50 to 65 with alopecia areata. Some clones in this sample may be carry-over from other donors' samples.

In its sample, this clonotype was seen many times. This chain joins TRBV2 and TRBJ1-4, with D perhaps TRBD1 (6 bases). This CDR3 is built from 16 residues. The ends were cut back, 7 bases at V and 0 bases at J, with 15 bases in the middle. Germline CDR1 is SNHLY and CDR2 is FYNNEI. The CDR3 region is CASTTRRTATNEKLFF. CDR3 coding DNA: TGTGCCAGCACCACCCGCCGGACAGCAACTAATGAAAAACTGTTTTTT.

This clonotype was counted at least ten times. The V gene is TRBV10-3, the J gene TRBJ2-7; 7 bases are shared with TRBD2. The CDR3 runs to 15 residues. Losses at the gene ends were 3 bases for V and 0 bases for J; bases not matched to a gene: 5. From germline, CDR1 is ENHRY and CDR2 SYGVKD. The DNA for the CDR3 is TGTGCCATCAGTGACCCCGGGGGGTTCTCCTACGAGCAGTACTTC. Protein: CAISDPGGFSYEQYF.

This clonotype turned up a few times. The CDR3 reads CASSQADRGRRSTEAFF. The CDR3 DNA is TGTGCCAGCAGCCAAGCAGACAGGGGGCGAAGGAGCACTGAAGCTTTCTTT. V usage is TRBV14 and J usage is TRBJ1-1; 10 bases are shared with TRBD1. In germline, CDR1 is SGHDN, CDR2 FVKESK. The trim removed 1 base at V and 4 bases at J, leaving 9 bases unmatched. The CDR3 covers 17 residues.

The J gene is TRBJ2-1, the V gene TRBV30, with D unclear. The CDR3 has 15 residues. V lost 3 bases and J lost 2, with 14 bases in between. Germline V lookup: CDR1 GTSNPN, CDR2 SVGIG (reference sequence). The CDR3: CAWSAARNTYNEQFF. The CDR3 DNA reads as TGTGCCTGGAGCGCCGCTCGGAATACCTACAATGAGCAGTTCTTC.

This clonotype came up many times. The chain employs TRBV7-8 and TRBJ1-6; maybe TRBD1 (5 bases). CDR1 is SGHVS, CDR2 FQNEAQ, per germline. This CDR3 region has 15 residues. Trimming took off 5 bases at V and 8 bases at J, with 16 bases between the two ends. This chain's CDR3 is CASSPPGGDHSPLHF. CDR3 bases: TGTGCCAGCAGCCCCCCCGGGGGGGACCATTCACCCCTCCACTTT.

This clonotype has ten or more counts. The J gene is TRBJ1-6, the V gene TRBV6-1, with D perhaps TRBD1 (5 bases). This CDR3 has 17 amino acids. The V end lost 5 bases, the J end lost 0 bases, and 14 bases lay between the germline ends. CDR1 is MNHNS, CDR2 SASEGT, per germline. CDR3 bases: TGTGCCAGCAGTAACCGGGACTCGAGCTCCTATAATTCACCCCTCCACTTT. Residues: CASSNRDSSSYNSPLHF.

This clonotype came up many times. The chain employs TRBV6-2 or TRBV6-3 and TRBJ2-3, with D possibly TRBD1 on 6 matching bases. Germline values: CDR1 MNHEY, CDR2 SVGEGT. V lost 3 bases, J lost 2 bases, and 12 bases lay in between. The CDR3 spans 15 residues. The DNA of the CDR3 is TGTGCCAGCAGTTATACAGGGACCACCACAGATACGCAGTATTTT. It yields the protein CASSYTGTTTDTQYF.

The V gene is TRBV27, the J gene TRBJ1-5; no clear D gene. The CDR3 consists of 15 residues. Germline assignment: CDR1 MNHEY and CDR2 SMNVEV (reference sequence). Trimming took 7 bases from V and 7 from J, leaving 20 bases between them. The CDR3 bases are TGTGCCAGCACCGCGAGATTCGGGGTCGGCCAGCCCCAGCATTTT. Protein: CASTARFGVGQPQHF.

This clonotype has ten or more counts. This sequence joins TRBV18 and TRBJ2-7, with 12 bases identical to TRBD2. This CDR3 comprises 15 residues. CDR1 and CDR2 from the germline V gene are KGHSH and LQKENI. Trimming cost V 4 bases and J 7 bases; bases outside gene matches: 8. The CDR3 coding sequence is TGTGCCAGCTCACGACTAGCGGGAGCATCCGGGGAGCAGTACTTC. Translation: CASSRLAGASGEQYF.

In its sample, this clonotype was seen many times. This chain joins TRBV5-6 and TRBJ1-5, with no clear D. CDR1 is SGHDT and CDR2 is YYEEEE in the germline V gene. The CDR3 loop spans 16 amino acids. Trimming pared 3 bases from V and 5 bases from J, leaving 18 bases between. CDR3: CASSSLGDGRHQPQHF. The CDR3 DNA reads as TGTGCCAGCAGCTCATTAGGTGATGGACGGCATCAGCCCCAGCATTTT.

This clonotype showed up many times. The chain employs TRBV20-1 and TRBJ2-3; D tentatively fits TRBD1 or TRBD2 (6 bases each). CDR3 length equals 15 residues. The germline gives CDR1 DFQATT, CDR2 SNEGSKA (reference sequence). V gave up 6 bases and J gave up 0 bases, with 16 bases separating them. CDR3 residues: CSAAPGGPSTDTQYF. CDR3 in DNA: TGCAGTGCCGCACCCGGGGGCCCTAGCACAGATACGCAGTATTTT.

This clonotype was seen a handful of times. The genes are TRBV10-3 and TRBJ2-7; D might be TRBD1 (5 bases). V was shortened by 6 bases and J by 3 bases, with 12 bases between the two germline ends. This CDR3 spans 13 amino acids. Looked up from germline, CDR1 is ENHRY and CDR2 is SYGVKD. Here the CDR3 DNA reads TGTGCCATCAGCGTCCAGGACAACTACGAGCAGTACTTC. It codes for CAISVQDNYEQYF.

The chain combines TRBV27 with TRBJ2-7, with 9 bases identical to TRBD1. The CDR3 has 14 amino acids. V lost 10 bases, J lost 2 bases, and 9 bases stayed unmatched. Germline V gene data show CDR1 as MNHEY and CDR2 as SMNVEV (reference sequence). As DNA, the CDR3 is TGTGCCACCCCCCCTGGGGACAGGGCCTACGAGCAGTACTTC. Translating it yields CATPPGDRAYEQYF.

This clonotype has at least ten counts. The chain couples TRBV28 to TRBJ1-1; TRBD1 might be the D (6 bases). In germline, CDR1 is MDHEN, CDR2 SYDVKM. Between the trimmed V and J ends, which lost 4 bases and 11 bases, there was a span of 11 bases. The CDR3 is made up of 11 amino acids. The CDR3 nucleotides are TGTGCCAGCAGTTACCGACAGGAGGCTTTCTTT. It specifies CASSYRQEAFF. Looking up the rest from reference TRBV28 and TRBJ1-1 gives the full variable domain: DVKVTQSSRYLVKRTGEKVFLECVQDMDHENMFWYRQDPGLGLRLIYFSYDVKMKEKGDIPEGYSVSREKKERFSLILESASTNQTSMYLCASSYRQEAFFGQGTRLTVV.

This clonotype was found many times. The rearrangement uses TRBV9 and TRBJ2-3, with D hard to call. Trimming stripped 1 base from V and 0 bases from J, with 6 bases between. Germline V gene sequence: CDR1 SGDLS, CDR2 YYNGEE. The CDR3 is made up of 14 amino acids. The DNA of the CDR3 is TGTGCCAGCAGCGTAAGGTTGAGCACAGATACGCAGTATTTT. It yields the protein CASSVRLSTDTQYF.

This clonotype showed up just a few times. The chain combines TRBV28 with TRBJ1-4; D not certain. Trimming took 10 bases from V and 0 from J, leaving 12 bases between them. CDR3 length equals 14 residues. CDR1 and CDR2 (germline): MDHEN, SYDVKM. The CDR3 loop reads CATSTFATNEKLFF. DNA for the CDR3: TGTGCCACTTCAACCTTTGCAACTAATGAAAAACTGTTTTTT.

This clonotype came up a few times. The genes are TRBV20-1 and TRBJ2-7; D call uncertain. The CDR3 loop spans 13 amino acids. Trimming took off 3 bases at V and 0 bases at J, with 9 bases between the two ends. Germline lookup yields CDR1 DFQATT and CDR2 SNEGSKA (reference sequence). CDR3 nucleotides: TGCAGTGCTAGTTCCGGAAGCTCCTACGAGCAGTACTTC. Translating gives CSASSGSSYEQYF.

There are a few counts of this clonotype. The chain couples TRBV28 to TRBJ2-7; maybe TRBD2 (6 bases). The CDR3 sequence is 14 residues long. From germline, CDR1 is MDHEN and CDR2 SYDVKM. Trimming pared 2 bases from V and 4 bases from J, leaving 12 bases between. CDR3 coding DNA: TGTGCCAGCAGTTTAGTTGCGGGAAAGTACGAGCAGTACTTC. Its translation: CASSLVAGKYEQYF.

This rearrangement joins TRBV2 to TRBJ1-2; 9 positions agree with TRBD1. The V segment lost 4 bases and the J segment 12 bases; nucleotides outside the gene matches: 9. The CDR3 has 13 amino acids. Germline V gene lookup returns CDR1 SNHLY and CDR2 FYNNEI. In nucleotides, the CDR3 is TGTGCCAGCAGTGTACCGCTGGGACAGGGCCACACCTTC. Its protein is CASSVPLGQGHTF.

This clonotype was seen repeatedly, ten times or more. The chain recombines TRBV12-3 or TRBV12-4 with TRBJ2-6; D not certain. The CDR3 runs to 15 residues. The ends were cut back, 6 bases at V and 4 bases at J, with 13 bases in the middle. The CDR3 bases are TGTGCCAGCAGGGCTGGGCGCAGGGGGGCCAACGTCCTGACTTTC. It yields the protein CASRAGRRGANVLTF.

This clonotype was detected only once. This chain uses TRBV28 with TRBJ1-1, with D tentatively TRBD1 (5 bases). The CDR3 covers 14 residues. Germline values: CDR1 MDHEN, CDR2 SYDVKM. V lost 4 bases to trimming and J lost 3 bases, with 12 bases between them. CDR3 nucleotide sequence: TGTGCCAGCAGTTCGGGGGGATCTTACACTGAAGCTTTCTTT. Translated, it gives CASSSGGSYTEAFF.

This clonotype was picked up many times. CDR3 sequence: CSVVTVNTGELFF. CDR3 nucleotides: TGCAGCGTTGTGACGGTGAACACCGGGGAGCTGTTTTTT. This chain joins TRBV29-1 and TRBJ2-2; unclear D gene. The V and J ends lost 4 bases and 1 base respectively, with 7 bases between them. CDR1 and CDR2 (germline): SQVTM, ANQGSEA. The CDR3 extends over 13 amino acids.

Many counts were recorded for this clonotype. The chain couples TRBV11-2 to TRBJ1-4; D not resolved. This CDR3 region has 14 residues. Germline V gives CDR1 SGHAT, CDR2 FQNNGV. Between the trimmed V and J ends, which lost 2 bases and 0 bases, there was a span of 4 bases. The CDR3 here is CASSLFATNEKLFF. CDR3 DNA: TGTGCCAGCAGCTTATTTGCAACTAATGAAAAACTGTTTTTT.

V and J are TRBV6-5 and TRBJ2-1; D is uncertain. This CDR3 has 17 residues. Germline assignment: CDR1 MNHEY and CDR2 SVGAGI. V gave up 0 bases and J gave up 0 bases, with 12 bases separating them. Written as DNA, the CDR3 is TGTGCCAGCAGTTACTCTACAATCTCAAGCTCCTACAATGAGCAGTTCTTC. It is translated as CASSYSTISSSYNEQFF.